Listed below are T cell receptor beta chains from one sample, sequenced in a study of long-term antiretroviral therapy in people with HIV. Profiling relied on immunoSEQ multiplex PCR, and the TCRdb table lists in-frame clones only, not all of them. The sample has approximately 29,000 clones; roughly 87% are singletons. Sequenced here: unsorted PBMCs, sampled 1.1 years after starting antiretroviral therapy. Receptor source: a man aged 18 to 29 with HIV. Each CDR3 is given with its conserved first and last residue. Each record gives: CDR3 protein, D gene, clone size, V gene, J gene. D genes are given only for firm matches. Part of the rows lack a size; the others show once, few, many or a class for expanded clones.

CDR3 protein: CASSPPFLGKLYNEQFF; D gene: NA; clone size: NA; V gene: TRBV7-9; J gene: TRBJ2-1
CDR3 protein: CASSPGLGGYEQYF; D gene: TRBD2; clone size: NA; V gene: TRBV18; J gene: TRBJ2-7
CDR3 protein: CASSYGQSNTEAFF; D gene: NA; clone size: NA; V gene: TRBV19; J gene: TRBJ1-1
CDR3 protein: CAWALGLAGAVGELFF; D gene: TRBD2; clone size: NA; V gene: TRBV30; J gene: TRBJ2-2
CDR3 protein: CASSSNQGSGANVLTF; D gene: NA; clone size: NA; V gene: TRBV18; J gene: TRBJ2-6
CDR3 protein: CASSPDRSNTEAFF; D gene: NA; clone size: NA; V gene: TRBV7-9; J gene: TRBJ1-1
CDR3 protein: CASSMGQGTEKLFF; D gene: NA; clone size: once; V gene: TRBV19; J gene: TRBJ1-4
CDR3 protein: CASSLWPSYEQYF; D gene: NA; clone size: NA; V gene: TRBV19; J gene: TRBJ2-7
CDR3 protein: CASSLTGVFTDTQYF; D gene: TRBD1; clone size: NA; V gene: TRBV11-1; J gene: TRBJ2-3
CDR3 protein: CASRVGGYGYTF; D gene: NA; clone size: NA; V gene: TRBV7-9; J gene: TRBJ1-2
CDR3 protein: CASSSEGRQPQHF; D gene: NA; clone size: NA; V gene: TRBV28; J gene: TRBJ1-5
CDR3 protein: CASSIRTLGYTF; D gene: NA; clone size: NA; V gene: TRBV19; J gene: TRBJ1-2
CDR3 protein: CASSDAGTGKNIQYF; D gene: TRBD1; clone size: NA; V gene: TRBV2; J gene: TRBJ2-4
CDR3 protein: CASSGVDGHNEQFF; D gene: NA; clone size: NA; V gene: TRBV6-4; J gene: TRBJ2-1
CDR3 protein: CASTRSGGAGVNEQYF; D gene: TRBD2; clone size: NA; V gene: TRBV19; J gene: TRBJ2-7
CDR3 protein: CASSLVGRGHNEQFF; D gene: NA; clone size: once; V gene: TRBV7-9; J gene: TRBJ2-1
CDR3 protein: CASSIFDGGYGYTF; D gene: NA; clone size: NA; V gene: TRBV19; J gene: TRBJ1-2
CDR3 protein: CASSLDAWGYGYTF; D gene: NA; clone size: NA; V gene: TRBV7-9; J gene: TRBJ1-2
CDR3 protein: CASSPRPKWTSGNEQYF; D gene: TRBD2; clone size: NA; V gene: TRBV7-9; J gene: TRBJ2-7
CDR3 protein: CASSQDQRQNYGYTF; D gene: NA; clone size: NA; V gene: TRBV4-1; J gene: TRBJ1-2
CDR3 protein: CASSLDRVRETQYF; D gene: TRBD1; clone size: once; V gene: TRBV7-2; J gene: TRBJ2-5
CDR3 protein: CASKRDRNYGYTF; D gene: NA; clone size: NA; V gene: TRBV23-1; J gene: TRBJ1-2
CDR3 protein: CASSLNRGRGNTIYF; D gene: NA; clone size: once; V gene: TRBV7-2; J gene: TRBJ1-3
CDR3 protein: CASSLINSPLHF; D gene: NA; clone size: few; V gene: TRBV5-6; J gene: TRBJ1-6
CDR3 protein: CASSISPQNTIYF; D gene: NA; clone size: NA; V gene: TRBV11-2; J gene: TRBJ1-3
CDR3 protein: CASSLTPGVQETQYF; D gene: NA; clone size: NA; V gene: TRBV7-9; J gene: TRBJ2-5
CDR3 protein: CASTSEGELFF; D gene: NA; clone size: NA; V gene: TRBV6-6; J gene: TRBJ2-2
CDR3 protein: CASSMTSGIGDTQYF; D gene: TRBD2; clone size: once; V gene: TRBV19; J gene: TRBJ2-3
CDR3 protein: CASTPGLASTDTQYF; D gene: NA; clone size: NA; V gene: TRBV2; J gene: TRBJ2-3